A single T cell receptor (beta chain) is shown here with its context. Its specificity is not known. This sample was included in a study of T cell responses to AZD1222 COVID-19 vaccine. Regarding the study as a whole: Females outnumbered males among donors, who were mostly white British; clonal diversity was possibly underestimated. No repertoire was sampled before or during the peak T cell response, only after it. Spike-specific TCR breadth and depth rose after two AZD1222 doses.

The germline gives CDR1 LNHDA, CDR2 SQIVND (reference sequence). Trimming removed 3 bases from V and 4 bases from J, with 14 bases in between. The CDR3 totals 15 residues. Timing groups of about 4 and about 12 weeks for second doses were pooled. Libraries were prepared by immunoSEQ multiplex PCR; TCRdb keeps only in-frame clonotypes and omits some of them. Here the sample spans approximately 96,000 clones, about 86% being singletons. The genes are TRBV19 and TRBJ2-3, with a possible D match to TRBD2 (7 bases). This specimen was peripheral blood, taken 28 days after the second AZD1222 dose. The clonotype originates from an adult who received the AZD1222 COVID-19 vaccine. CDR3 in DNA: TGTGCCAGTAGTATTAGGGGGGGGGCTGCAGATACGCAGTATTTT. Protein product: CASSIRGGAADTQYF.